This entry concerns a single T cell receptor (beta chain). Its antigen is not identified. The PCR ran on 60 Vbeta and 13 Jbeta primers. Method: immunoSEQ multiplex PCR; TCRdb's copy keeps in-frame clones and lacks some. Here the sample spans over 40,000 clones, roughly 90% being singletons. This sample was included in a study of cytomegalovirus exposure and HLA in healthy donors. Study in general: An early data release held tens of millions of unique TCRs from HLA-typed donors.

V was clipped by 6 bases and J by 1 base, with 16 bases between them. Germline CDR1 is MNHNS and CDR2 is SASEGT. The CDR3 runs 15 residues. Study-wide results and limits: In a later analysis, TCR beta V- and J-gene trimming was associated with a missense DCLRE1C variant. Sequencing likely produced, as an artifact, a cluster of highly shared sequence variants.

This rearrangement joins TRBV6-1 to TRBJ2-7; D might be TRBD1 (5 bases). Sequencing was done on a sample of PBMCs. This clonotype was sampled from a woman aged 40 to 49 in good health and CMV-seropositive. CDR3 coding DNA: TGTGCCAGCAGGCAGGGTAGGAGTGGGTCCTACGAGCAGTACTTC. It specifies CASRQGRSGSYEQYF.